This T cell receptor beta chain was observed in a study of spatial heterogeneity in lung cancer. Whole-study context: Detected sequences consistently included more beta-chain ones than alpha-chain ones. The average appearance count of each unique TCR and UMI combination in raw reads was more than nine. The study, taken as a whole, reports: Ubiquitous expanded tumor TCRs surfaced in blood more at resection than they did at follow-up.

The table lists this clonotype with many counts. The antigen remains undetermined. Germline V gene data show CDR1 as SNHLY and CDR2 as FYNNEI. This CDR3 is 10 amino acids long. Between the trimmed V and J ends, which lost 6 bases and 4 bases, there was a span of 4 bases. TCRdb re-derived calls from the 5' RACE reads in MiXCR, one entry per CDR3 protein. The sample holds about 48,000 distinct CDR3 sequences, under 6% seen once. The time point is: sample taken at primary tumor resection. Unsorted whole RNA from tumor, nontumor lung or frozen PBMC underwent sequencing. Samples were donated by 72 untreated early-stage non-small cell lung cancer patients.

The rearrangement uses TRBV2 and TRBJ2-7; D uncertain. This sequence originates from a male donor with early-stage non-small cell lung cancer. The sequencing used PBMCs, collected at surgery. The CDR3 loop reads CASRTYEQYF. The CDR3 bases are TGTGCCAGCAGGACTTACGAGCAGTACTTC.